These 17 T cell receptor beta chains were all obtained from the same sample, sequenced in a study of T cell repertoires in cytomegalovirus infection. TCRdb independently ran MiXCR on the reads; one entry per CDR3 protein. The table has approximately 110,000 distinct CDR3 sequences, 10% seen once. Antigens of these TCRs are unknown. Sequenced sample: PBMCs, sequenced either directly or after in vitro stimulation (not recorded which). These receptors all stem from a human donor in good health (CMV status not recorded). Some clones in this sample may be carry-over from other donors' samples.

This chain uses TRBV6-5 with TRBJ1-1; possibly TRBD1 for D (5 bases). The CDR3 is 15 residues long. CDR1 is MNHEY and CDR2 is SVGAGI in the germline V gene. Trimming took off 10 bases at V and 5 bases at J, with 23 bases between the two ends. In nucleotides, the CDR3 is TGTGCCACCTCAACCAGGACATCAACGGGGACTGAAGCTTTCTTT. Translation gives CATSTRTSTGTEAFF.

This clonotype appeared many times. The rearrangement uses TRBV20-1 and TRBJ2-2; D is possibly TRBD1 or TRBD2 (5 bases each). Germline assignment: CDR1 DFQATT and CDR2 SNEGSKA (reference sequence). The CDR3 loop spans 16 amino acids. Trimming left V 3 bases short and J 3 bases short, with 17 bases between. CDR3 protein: CSARDFRVSDTGELFF. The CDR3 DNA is TGCAGTGCTAGGGACTTCAGGGTTTCCGACACCGGGGAGCTGTTTTTT.

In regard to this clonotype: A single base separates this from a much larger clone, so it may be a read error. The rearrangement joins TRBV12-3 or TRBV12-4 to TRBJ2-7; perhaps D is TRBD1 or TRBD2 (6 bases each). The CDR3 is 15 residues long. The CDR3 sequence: CASSPTGTRVYERYF. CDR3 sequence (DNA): TGTGCCAGCAGTCCCACAGGGACTCGCGTTTACGAGCGGTACTTC.

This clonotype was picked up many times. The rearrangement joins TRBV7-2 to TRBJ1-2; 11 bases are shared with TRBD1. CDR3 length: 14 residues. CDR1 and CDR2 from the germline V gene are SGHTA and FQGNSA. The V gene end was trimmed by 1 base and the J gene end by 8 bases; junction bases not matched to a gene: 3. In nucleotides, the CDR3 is TGTGCCAGCAGCTTAGGGACAGGGGGCCGGGGCTACACCTTC. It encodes CASSLGTGGRGYTF.

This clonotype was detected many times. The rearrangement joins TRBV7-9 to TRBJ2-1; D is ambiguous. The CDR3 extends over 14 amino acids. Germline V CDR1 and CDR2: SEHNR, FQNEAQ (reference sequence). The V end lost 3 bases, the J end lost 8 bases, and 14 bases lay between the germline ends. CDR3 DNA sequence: TGTGCCAGCAGCTTCGAGGCCCAACACCATGAGCAGTTCTTC. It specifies CASSFEAQHHEQFF. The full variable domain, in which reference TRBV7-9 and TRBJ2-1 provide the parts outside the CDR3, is DTGVSQNPRHKITKRGQNVTFRCDPISEHNRLYWYRQTLGQGPEFLTYFQNEAQLEKSRLLSDRFSAERPKGSFSTLEIQRTEQGDSAMYLCASSFEAQHHEQFFGPGTRLTVL.

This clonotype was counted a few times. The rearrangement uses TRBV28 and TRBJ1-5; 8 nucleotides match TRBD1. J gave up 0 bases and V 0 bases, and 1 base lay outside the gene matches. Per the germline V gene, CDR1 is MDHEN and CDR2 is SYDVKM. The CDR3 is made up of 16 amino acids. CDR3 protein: CASSLWTGASNQPQHF. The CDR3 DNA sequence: TGTGCCAGCAGTTTATGGACAGGGGCTAGCAATCAGCCCCAGCATTTT.

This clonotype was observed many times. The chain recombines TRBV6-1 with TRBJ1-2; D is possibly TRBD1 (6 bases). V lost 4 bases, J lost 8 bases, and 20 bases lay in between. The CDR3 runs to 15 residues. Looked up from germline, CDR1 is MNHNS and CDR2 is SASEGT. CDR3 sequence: CASSGTPGQGGGYTF. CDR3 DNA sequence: TGTGCCAGCAGTGGGACCCCGGGACAAGGTGGAGGCTACACCTTC.

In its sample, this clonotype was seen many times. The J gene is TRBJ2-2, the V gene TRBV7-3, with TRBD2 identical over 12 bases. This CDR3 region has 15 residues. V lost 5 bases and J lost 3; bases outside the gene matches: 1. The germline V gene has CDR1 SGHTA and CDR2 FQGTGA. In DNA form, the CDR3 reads TGTGCCAGCAGCCTAGCGGGAGGGCACACCGGGGAGCTGTTTTTT. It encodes CASSLAGGHTGELFF.

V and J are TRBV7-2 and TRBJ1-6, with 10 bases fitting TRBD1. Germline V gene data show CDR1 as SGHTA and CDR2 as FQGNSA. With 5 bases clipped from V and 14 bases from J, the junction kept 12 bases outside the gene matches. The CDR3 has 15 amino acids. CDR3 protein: CASSSTGTGVRTLHF. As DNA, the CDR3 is TGTGCCAGCAGCAGTACCGGGACAGGGGTCCGGACCCTCCACTTT.

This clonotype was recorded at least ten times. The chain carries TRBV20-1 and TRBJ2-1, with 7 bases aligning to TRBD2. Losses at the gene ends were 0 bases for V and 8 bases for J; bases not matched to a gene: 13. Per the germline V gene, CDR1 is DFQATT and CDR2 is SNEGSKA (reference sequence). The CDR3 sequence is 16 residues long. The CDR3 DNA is TGCAGTGCTAGAGATCCCCGACTAGCCCCCAGGGATGAGCAGTTCTTC. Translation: CSARDPRLAPRDEQFF.

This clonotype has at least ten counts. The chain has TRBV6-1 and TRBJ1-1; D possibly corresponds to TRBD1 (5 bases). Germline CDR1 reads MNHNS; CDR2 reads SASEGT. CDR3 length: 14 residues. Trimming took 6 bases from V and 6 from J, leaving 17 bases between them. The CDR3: CASSGGRIRPEAFF. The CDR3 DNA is TGTGCCAGCAGCGGGGGACGAATCAGGCCTGAAGCTTTCTTT.

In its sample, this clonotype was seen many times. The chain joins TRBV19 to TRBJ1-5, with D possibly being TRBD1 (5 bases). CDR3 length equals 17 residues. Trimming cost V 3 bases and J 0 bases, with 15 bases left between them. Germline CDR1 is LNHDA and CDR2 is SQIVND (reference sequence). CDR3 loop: CASSMGKGQDSNQPQHF. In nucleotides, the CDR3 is TGTGCCAGTAGTATGGGGAAGGGGCAAGATAGCAATCAGCCCCAGCATTTT.

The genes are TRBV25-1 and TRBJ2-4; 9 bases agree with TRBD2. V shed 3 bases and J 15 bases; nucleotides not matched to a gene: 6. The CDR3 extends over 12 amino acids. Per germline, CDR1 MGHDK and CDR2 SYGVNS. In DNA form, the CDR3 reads TGTGCCAGCAGTGATTTAGCGGGAGCTGGGTACTTC. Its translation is CASSDLAGAGYF.

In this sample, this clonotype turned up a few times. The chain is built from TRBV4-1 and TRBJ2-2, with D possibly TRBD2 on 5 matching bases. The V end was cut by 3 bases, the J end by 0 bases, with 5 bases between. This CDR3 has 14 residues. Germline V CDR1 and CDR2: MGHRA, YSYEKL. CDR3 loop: CASSQTTNTGELFF. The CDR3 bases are TGCGCCAGCAGCCAGACTACGAACACCGGGGAGCTGTTTTTT.

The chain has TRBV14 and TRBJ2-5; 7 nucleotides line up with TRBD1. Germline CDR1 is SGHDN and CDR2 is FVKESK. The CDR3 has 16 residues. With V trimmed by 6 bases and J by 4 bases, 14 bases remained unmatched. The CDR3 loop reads CASSRWGTVEGETQYF. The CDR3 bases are TGTGCCAGCAGTCGGTGGGGGACAGTCGAGGGAGAGACCCAGTACTTC. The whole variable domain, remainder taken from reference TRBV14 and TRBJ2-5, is EAGVTQFPSHSVIEKGQTVTLRCDPISGHDNLYWYRRVMGKEIKFLLHFVKESKQDESGMPNNRFLAERTGGTYSTLKVQPAELEDSGVYFCASSRWGTVEGETQYFGPGTRLLVL.

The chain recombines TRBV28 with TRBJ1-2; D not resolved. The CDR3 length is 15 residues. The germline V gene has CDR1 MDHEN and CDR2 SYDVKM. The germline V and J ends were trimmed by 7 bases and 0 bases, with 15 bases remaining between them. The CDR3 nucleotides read TGTGCCAGCATCCCCGGAGGGAGCACTAACTATGGCTACACCTTC. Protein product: CASIPGGSTNYGYTF.

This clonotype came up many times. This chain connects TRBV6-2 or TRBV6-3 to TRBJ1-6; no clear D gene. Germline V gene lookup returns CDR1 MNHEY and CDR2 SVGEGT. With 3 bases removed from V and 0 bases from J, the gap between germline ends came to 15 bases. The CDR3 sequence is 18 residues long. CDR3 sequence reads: CASSYGRILSSYNSPLHF. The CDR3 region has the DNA TGTGCCAGCAGTTATGGGCGGATCCTCAGCTCCTATAATTCACCCCTCCACTTT.